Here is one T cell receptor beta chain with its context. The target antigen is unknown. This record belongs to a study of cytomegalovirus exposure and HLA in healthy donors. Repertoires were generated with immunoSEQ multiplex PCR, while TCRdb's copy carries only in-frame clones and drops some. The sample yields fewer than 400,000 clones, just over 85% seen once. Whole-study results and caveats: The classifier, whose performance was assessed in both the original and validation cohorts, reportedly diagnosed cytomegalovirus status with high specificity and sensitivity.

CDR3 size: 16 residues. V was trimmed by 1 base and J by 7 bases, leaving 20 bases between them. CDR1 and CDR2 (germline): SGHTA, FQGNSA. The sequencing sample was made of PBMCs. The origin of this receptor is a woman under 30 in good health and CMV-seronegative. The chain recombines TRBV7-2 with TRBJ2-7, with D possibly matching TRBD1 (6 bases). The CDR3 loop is CASSLEPGVASLEQYF. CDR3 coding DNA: TGTGCCAGCAGCTTAGAGCCAGGGGTCGCCAGTCTGGAGCAGTACTTC.